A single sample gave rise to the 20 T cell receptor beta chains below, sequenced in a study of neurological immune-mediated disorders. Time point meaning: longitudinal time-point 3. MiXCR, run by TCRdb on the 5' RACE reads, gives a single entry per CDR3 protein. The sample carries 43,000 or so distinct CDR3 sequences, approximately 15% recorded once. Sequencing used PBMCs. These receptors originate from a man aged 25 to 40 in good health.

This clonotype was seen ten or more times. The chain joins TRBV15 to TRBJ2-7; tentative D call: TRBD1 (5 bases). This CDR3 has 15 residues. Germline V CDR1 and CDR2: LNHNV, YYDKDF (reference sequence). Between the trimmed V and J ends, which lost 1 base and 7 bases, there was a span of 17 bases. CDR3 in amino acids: CATSRGEAGYEEQYF. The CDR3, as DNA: TGTGCCACCAGCAGAGGCGAAGCAGGGTATGAGGAGCAGTACTTC. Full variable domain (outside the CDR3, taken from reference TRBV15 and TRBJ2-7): DAMVIQNPRYQVTQFGKPVTLSCSQTLNHNVMYWYQQKSSQAPKLLFHYYDKDFNNEADTPDNFQSRRPNTSFCFLDIRSPGLGDTAMYLCATSRGEAGYEEQYFGPGTRLTVT.

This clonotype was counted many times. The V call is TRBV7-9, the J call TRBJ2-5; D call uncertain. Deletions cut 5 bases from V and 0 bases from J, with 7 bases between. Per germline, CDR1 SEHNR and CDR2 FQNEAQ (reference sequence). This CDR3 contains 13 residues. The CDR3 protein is CASSPEYQETQYF. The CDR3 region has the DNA TGTGCCAGCAGCCCAGAGTACCAAGAGACCCAGTACTTC.

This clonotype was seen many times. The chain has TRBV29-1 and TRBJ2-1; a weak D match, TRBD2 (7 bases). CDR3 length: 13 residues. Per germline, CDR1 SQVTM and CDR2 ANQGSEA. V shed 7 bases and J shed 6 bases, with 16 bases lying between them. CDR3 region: CSARGGQINEQFF. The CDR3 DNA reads TGCAGCGCAAGGGGGGGACAAATCAATGAGCAGTTCTTC.

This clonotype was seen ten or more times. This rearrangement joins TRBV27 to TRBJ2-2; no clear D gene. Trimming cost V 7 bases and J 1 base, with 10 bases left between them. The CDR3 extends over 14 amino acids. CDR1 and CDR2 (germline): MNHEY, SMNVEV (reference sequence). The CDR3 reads CASTFWQNTGELFF. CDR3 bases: TGTGCCAGCACCTTCTGGCAGAACACCGGGGAGCTGTTTTTT.

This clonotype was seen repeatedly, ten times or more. DNA of the CDR3: TGCAGTGCCGAGTTGGGGGGGAAATACAATGAGCAGTTCTTC. Translated: CSAELGGKYNEQFF. J is TRBJ2-1 and V is TRBV20-1; 7 bases fit TRBD2. The CDR3 extends over 14 amino acids. The germline V gene has CDR1 DFQATT and CDR2 SNEGSKA (reference sequence). The trim removed 6 bases at V and 4 bases at J, leaving 9 bases unmatched.

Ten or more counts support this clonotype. The CDR3 sequence is CASSLGGSSSYEQYF. The CDR3 region has the DNA TGTGCCAGCAGCTTGGGGGGCTCGAGCTCCTACGAGCAGTACTTC. This chain joins TRBV7-2 and TRBJ2-7; D tentatively fits TRBD1 or TRBD2 (6 bases each). CDR1 and CDR2 (germline): SGHTA, FQGNSA. The CDR3 is 15 amino acids. V shed 3 bases and J shed 0 bases, with 12 bases lying between them.

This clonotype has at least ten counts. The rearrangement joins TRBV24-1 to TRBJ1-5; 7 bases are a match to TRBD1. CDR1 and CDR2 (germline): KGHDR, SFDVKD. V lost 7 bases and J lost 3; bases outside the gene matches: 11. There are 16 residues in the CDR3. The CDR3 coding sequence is TGTGCCACCAGCCCCACCGGGACAGCGTACAATCAGCCCCAGCATTTT. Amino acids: CATSPTGTAYNQPQHF.

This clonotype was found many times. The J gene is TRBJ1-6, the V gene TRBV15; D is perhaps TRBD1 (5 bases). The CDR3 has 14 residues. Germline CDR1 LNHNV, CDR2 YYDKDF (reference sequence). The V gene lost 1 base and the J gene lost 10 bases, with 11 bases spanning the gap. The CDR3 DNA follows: TGTGCCACCAGCAGAGTAACAGGAAGCTCACCCCTCCACTTT. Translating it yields CATSRVTGSSPLHF.

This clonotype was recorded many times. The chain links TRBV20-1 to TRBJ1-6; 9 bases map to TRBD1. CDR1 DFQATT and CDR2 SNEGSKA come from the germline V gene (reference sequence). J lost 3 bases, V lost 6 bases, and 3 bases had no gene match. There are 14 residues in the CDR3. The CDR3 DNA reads TGCAGTGCGACAGGGGGAGGCTATAATTCACCCCTCCACTTT. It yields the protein CSATGGGYNSPLHF.

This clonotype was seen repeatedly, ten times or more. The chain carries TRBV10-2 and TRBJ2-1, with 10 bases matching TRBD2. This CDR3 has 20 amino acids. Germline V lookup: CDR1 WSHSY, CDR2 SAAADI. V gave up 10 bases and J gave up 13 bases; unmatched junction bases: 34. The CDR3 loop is CATRGGKLASWASGSLAQFF. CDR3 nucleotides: TGCGCCACCAGGGGGGGAAAGCTCGCCTCTTGGGCTAGCGGGAGTTTGGCCCAGTTCTTC.

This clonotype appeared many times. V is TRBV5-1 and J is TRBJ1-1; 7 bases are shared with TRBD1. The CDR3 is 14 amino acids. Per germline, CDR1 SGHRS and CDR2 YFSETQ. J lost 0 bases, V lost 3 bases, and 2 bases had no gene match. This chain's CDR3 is CASSSGQMNTEAFF. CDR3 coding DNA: TGCGCCAGCAGCTCGGGACAGATGAACACTGAAGCTTTCTTT.

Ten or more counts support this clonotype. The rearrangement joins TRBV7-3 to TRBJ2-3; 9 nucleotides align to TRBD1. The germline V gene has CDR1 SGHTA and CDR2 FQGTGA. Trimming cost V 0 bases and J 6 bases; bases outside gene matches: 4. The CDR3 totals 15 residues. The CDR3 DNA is TGTGCCAGCAGCTTAACACCAGGACAGGGGGATACGCAGTATTTT. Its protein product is CASSLTPGQGDTQYF.

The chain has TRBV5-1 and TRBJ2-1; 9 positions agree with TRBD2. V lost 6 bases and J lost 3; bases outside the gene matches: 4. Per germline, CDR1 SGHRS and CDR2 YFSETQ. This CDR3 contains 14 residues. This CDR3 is CASNLAGFYNEQFF. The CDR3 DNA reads TGCGCCAGCAACCTAGCGGGATTCTACAATGAGCAGTTCTTC.

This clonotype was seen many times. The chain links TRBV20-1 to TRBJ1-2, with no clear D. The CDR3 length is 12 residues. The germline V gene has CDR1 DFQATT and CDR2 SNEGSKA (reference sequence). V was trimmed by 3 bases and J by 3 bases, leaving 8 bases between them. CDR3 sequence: CSASRHDYGYTF. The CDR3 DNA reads TGCAGTGCTAGCAGACACGACTATGGCTACACCTTC.

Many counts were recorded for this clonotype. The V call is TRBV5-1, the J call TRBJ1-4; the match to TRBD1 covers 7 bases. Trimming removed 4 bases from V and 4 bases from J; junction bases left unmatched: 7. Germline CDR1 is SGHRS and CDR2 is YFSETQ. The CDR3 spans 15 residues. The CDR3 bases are TGCGCCAGCAGCACCGGGACAGACTTTAATGAAAAACTGTTTTTT. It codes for CASSTGTDFNEKLFF.

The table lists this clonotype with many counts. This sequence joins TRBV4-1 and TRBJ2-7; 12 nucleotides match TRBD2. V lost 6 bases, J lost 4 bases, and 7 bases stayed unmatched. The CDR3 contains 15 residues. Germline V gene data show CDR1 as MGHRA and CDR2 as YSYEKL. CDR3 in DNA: TGCGCCAGCAGAATGAACCTAGCGGGAGGGTACGAGCAGTACTTC. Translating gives CASRMNLAGGYEQYF.

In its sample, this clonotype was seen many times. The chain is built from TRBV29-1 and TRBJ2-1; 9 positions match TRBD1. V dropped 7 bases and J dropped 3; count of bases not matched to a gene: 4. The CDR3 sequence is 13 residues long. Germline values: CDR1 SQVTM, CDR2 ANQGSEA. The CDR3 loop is CSASGQGYNEQFF. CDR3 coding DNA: TGCAGCGCTTCGGGACAGGGCTACAATGAGCAGTTCTTC.

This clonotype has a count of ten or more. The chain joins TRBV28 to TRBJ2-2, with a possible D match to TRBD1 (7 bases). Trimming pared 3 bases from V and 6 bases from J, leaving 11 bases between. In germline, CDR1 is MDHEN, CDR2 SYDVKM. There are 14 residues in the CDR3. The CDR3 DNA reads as TGTGCCAGCAGTTTGGGGGGACAGCCCGGGGAGCTGTTTTTT. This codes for CASSLGGQPGELFF.

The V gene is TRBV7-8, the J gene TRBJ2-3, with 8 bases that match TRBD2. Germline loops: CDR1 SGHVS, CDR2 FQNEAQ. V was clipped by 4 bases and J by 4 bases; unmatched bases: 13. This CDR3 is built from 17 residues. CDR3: CASSSHYERERADTQYF. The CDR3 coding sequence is TGTGCCAGCAGCTCCCATTATGAGCGGGAGCGGGCAGATACGCAGTATTTT. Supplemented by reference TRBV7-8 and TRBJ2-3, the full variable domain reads GAGVSQSPRYKVAKRGQDVALRCDPISGHVSLFWYQQALGQGPEFLTYFQNEAQLDKSGLPSDRFFAERPEGSVSTLKIQRTQQEDSAVYLCASSSHYERERADTQYFGPGTRLTVL.

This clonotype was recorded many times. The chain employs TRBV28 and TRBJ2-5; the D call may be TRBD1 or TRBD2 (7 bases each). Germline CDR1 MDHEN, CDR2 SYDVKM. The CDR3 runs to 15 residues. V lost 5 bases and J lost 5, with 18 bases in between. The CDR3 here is CASSRGEGAWETQYF. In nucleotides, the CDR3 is TGTGCCAGCAGTCGCGGGGAGGGGGCATGGGAGACCCAGTACTTC.